A selection of T cell receptor beta chains follows, all from one sample in a study of low-dose radiotherapy and immunotherapy resistance in tumors. In TCRdb, the reads were re-called with MiXCR into one record per CDR3 protein. The sample has tens of thousands of distinct CDR3 sequences, about a sixth seen once; the top ten hold roughly 2.8%. Sequencing was performed on PBMCs, taken before treatment. The receptors were sampled from a male donor with prostate cancer. CDR3s include the opening cysteine and the closing phenylalanine or tryptophan.

>14|TRBV19|TRBJ2-4
CASGDRVTKNIQYF
>16|TRBV7-9|TRBJ2-1
CASSLEVDRGPGEQFF
>15|TRBV5-1|TRBJ1-2
CASSLTGQGSYGYTF
>14|TRBV14|TRBJ2-5
CASSQDQGRGTQYF
>15|TRBV7-3|TRBJ2-5
CASSQYAGGIEAQYF
>16|TRBV5-4|TRBJ1-2
CASSRGDRGTNYGYTF
>14|TRBV19|TRBJ2-7
CASSSPGGSSEQYF
>16|TRBV6-6|TRBJ2-3
CASSYSIQRSGDTQYF
>12|TRBV6-6|TRBJ2-7
CASSSTRYEQYF
>15|TRBV5-1|TRBJ2-1
CASSLWPDWGNEQFF
>20|TRBV11-3|TRBJ2-2
CASSLDGALQSGANTGELFF
>15|TRBV5-1|TRBJ1-2
CASSSDGGKAYGYTF
>12|TRBV20-1|TRBJ1-5
CSARGSNQPQHF
>14|TRBV27|TRBJ1-2
CASSSTTALSGYTF
>13|TRBV7-2|TRBJ2-3
CASSWDSTDTQYF
>13|TRBV12-3/TRBV12-4|TRBJ2-2
CASRTTGTGELFF
>12|TRBV29-1|TRBJ2-7
CSASTGTYEQYF
>13|TRBV7-2|TRBJ2-7
CASSFGFSYEQYF
>15|TRBV6-2/TRBV6-3|TRBJ2-7
CASRSRQGGSYEQYF
>15|TRBV5-1|TRBJ2-1
CASSPLGGLYNEQFF
>14|TRBV9|TRBJ2-2
CASSAQLATGELFF
>14|TRBV7-3|TRBJ2-3
CASSPDPGTDTQYF
>14|TRBV5-6|TRBJ1-6
CASSSGIYNSPLHF
>13|TRBV4-1|TRBJ1-1
CASSRHSNTEAFF
>17|TRBV29-1|TRBJ2-7
CSVEEGGLYRGYYEQYF
>17|TRBV20-1|TRBJ1-5
CSASRPQQGVGNQPQHF
>18|TRBV21-1|TRBJ2-1
CASSKRDEIHPPYNEQFF
>17|TRBV7-2|TRBJ2-1
CASSLRSSGGAGNEQFF
>13|TRBV11-3|TRBJ2-1
CASGGGPYNEQFF
>13|TRBV12-3/TRBV12-4|TRBJ2-7
CASSFGQFREQYF
>18|TRBV15|TRBJ2-5
CATSSRLPSPRYQETQYF
>21|TRBV7-2|TRBJ2-6
CASSLTSGFTMGGTGANVLTF
>16|TRBV20-1|TRBJ2-5
CSATDTKRTAQETQYF
>14|TRBV3-1|TRBJ2-2
CASSLPGGPGELFF
>15|TRBV2|TRBJ2-5
CASGLSGGGQETQYF
>17|TRBV6-5|TRBJ2-1
CASSPMGRGTTTDEQFF
>13|TRBV27|TRBJ2-7
CASSFGGDGEQYF